Given below is one T cell receptor beta chain in context. The antigen remains undetermined. This sample was included in a study of vaccination effects on CD4 cells after COVID-19. After around 10 days in culture, the CD4+ T cells were isolated. The CDR3 extends over 14 amino acids. V was trimmed by 0 bases and J by 4 bases, leaving 9 bases between them. Germline assignment: CDR1 LNHNV and CDR2 YYDKDF (reference sequence). The repertoire was sequenced with immunoSEQ multiplex PCR; TCRdb's copy has only in-frame clones and lacks some. The sample yields 45,000 to 50,000 clones, about 76% seen once. The TCR sequence derives from a human donor who had a prior SARS-CoV-2 infection. The V and J genes are TRBV15 and TRBJ1-2, with D hard to call. Sequences were derived from CD4+ T cells from PBMCs cultured without peptide, sampled before COVID-19 vaccination. The CDR3 is CATSRDLGSYGYTF. DNA for the CDR3: TGTGCCACCAGCAGAGATCTGGGCAGCTATGGCTACACCTTC.